The subject of this entry is one TCR beta chain. The protocol was immunoSEQ multiplex PCR, while the TCRdb copy is restricted to in-frame clones and leaves out a portion. The sample has about 150,000 clones, roughly 80% seen once. This record belongs to a study of blood T cell repertoires in COVID-19. Turning to the study itself: From the United States, Italy and Spain came samples of acute and convalescent COVID-19. In each case, the material was cDNA or gDNA derived from T cells, B-cell-depleted T cells, or PBMCs.

The CDR3 sequence is 16 residues long. The germline V gene encodes CDR1 MNHEY and CDR2 SMNVEV (reference sequence). Between the trimmed V and J ends, which lost 6 bases and 0 bases, there was a span of 15 bases. This receptor was identified in a man older than 75 with acute or convalescent COVID-19. This chain uses TRBV27 with TRBJ2-1; tentative D call: TRBD2 (5 bases). Sequenced sample: peripheral blood. The CDR3 loop is CASRISPGSSYNEQFF. The CDR3 region has the DNA TGTGCCAGCAGAATCTCTCCGGGGAGCTCCTACAATGAGCAGTTCTTC.